These T cell receptor beta chains were read from a single sample in a study of T cells after yellow fever vaccination. MiXCR, applied by TCRdb to the 5' RACE reads, yields one record per CDR3 protein. The sample lists 250,000 to 300,000 distinct CDR3 sequences, 10% to 15% seen once, with around 0.55% in the top ten. The sequenced sample was CD4+ T cells sorted from PBMCs, obtained 45 days after the yellow fever booster vaccination. These receptors all stem from a man younger than 45 who received the YFV17D yellow fever vaccine. The CDR3 runs from the conserved cysteine through the conserved F or W. A D gene is named only where the DNA matches it firmly. Rows give clone size only sometimes, using once, few, many, or a class for an expanded clone.

clone_size,j_call,v_call,d_call,cdr3_aa,cdr3_nt
few,TRBJ2-7,TRBV4-3,-,CASSPKEWQGNTEQYF,TGCGCCAGCAGCCCAAAGGAATGGCAGGGGAACACCGAGCAGTACTTC
-,TRBJ2-1,TRBV15,-,CATRWTNEQFF,TGTGCCACCCGATGGACCAATGAGCAGTTCTTC
-,TRBJ2-2,TRBV5-1,-,CASSFGQDLNTGELFF,TGCGCCAGCAGCTTCGGGCAGGACCTCAACACCGGGGAGCTGTTTTTT
once,TRBJ2-7,TRBV24-1,-,CATSAHSTYKQYF,TGTGCCACCAGTGCACATTCCACCTACAAGCAGTACTTC
many,TRBJ2-1,TRBV20-1,TRBD2,CSARPGLAGNEQFF,TGCAGTGCTAGACCGGGACTAGCGGGAAATGAGCAGTTCTTC
few,TRBJ2-5,TRBV12-5,-,CASGEIETQYF,TGTGCTAGTGGCGAAATAGAGACCCAGTACTTC
many,TRBJ2-7,TRBV6-5,-,CASSYSQTDYYEQYF,TGTGCCAGCAGTTACAGTCAAACCGATTACTACGAGCAGTACTTC
few,TRBJ2-7,TRBV15,-,CATSRGGVSYEQYF,TGTGCCACCAGCAGAGGGGGAGTTTCCTACGAGCAGTACTTC
-,TRBJ2-1,TRBV5-4,TRBD1,CASSWGQGASDEQFF,TGTGCCAGCAGCTGGGGACAGGGGGCGAGCGATGAGCAGTTCTTC
few,TRBJ2-3,TRBV20-1,-,CSARDLETSTYTQYF,TGCAGTGCTAGAGATCTGGAGACGTCCACCTATACGCAGTATTTT
-,TRBJ2-1,TRBV5-1,TRBD2,CASRGGAGGPSNEQFF,TGCGCCAGCAGGGGAGGAGCGGGAGGGCCAAGCAATGAGCAGTTCTTC
-,TRBJ1-1,TRBV6-1,-,CASSESPVNTEAFF,TGTGCCAGCAGTGAAAGCCCAGTGAACACTGAAGCTTTCTTT
-,TRBJ2-5,TRBV20-1,-,CSARITGRETQYF,TGCAGTGCTAGGATAACAGGGAGAGAGACCCAGTACTTC
-,TRBJ2-4,TRBV21-1,-,CASSQDRVAKNIQYF,TGTGCCAGCAGCCAGGACAGGGTGGCCAAAAACATTCAGTACTTC
few,TRBJ2-7,TRBV9,TRBD1,CASSVKDRGNEQYF,TGTGCCAGCAGCGTGAAGGACAGGGGTAACGAGCAGTACTTC
-,TRBJ2-1,TRBV11-2,TRBD1,CASKDRDRAYNEQFF,TGTGCCAGCAAAGATCGGGACAGGGCCTACAATGAGCAGTTCTTC
many,TRBJ2-5,TRBV20-1,-,CSARARLAYQETQYF,TGCAGTGCTAGAGCCCGGCTAGCCTACCAAGAGACCCAGTACTTC
few,TRBJ2-7,TRBV10-1,-,CASTSDGSSYEQYF,TGCGCCAGCACTTCGGACGGATCCTCCTACGAGCAGTACTTC
-,TRBJ2-5,TRBV24-1,-,CATSRGLQETQYF,TGTGCCACCAGTCGAGGTTTACAAGAGACCCAGTACTTC
-,TRBJ1-1,TRBV29-1,-,CSVGGRQHKNAFF,TGCAGCGTCGGAGGACGGCAGCACAAGAACGCTTTCTTT
-,TRBJ1-4,TRBV30,TRBD1,CACSFGTGDEKLFF,TGTGCCTGCTCCTTCGGGACAGGGGATGAAAAACTGTTTTTT
many,TRBJ2-1,TRBV29-1,-,CSVGPSPTNEQFF,TGCAGCGTCGGACCTTCACCTACAAATGAGCAGTTCTTC
few,TRBJ2-1,TRBV15,TRBD2,CATSRNPIAGGSEQFF,TGTGCCACCAGCAGGAATCCGATAGCGGGGGGTAGTGAGCAGTTCTTC
few,TRBJ2-1,TRBV6-1,-,CASIEGPGIGEQFF,TGTGCCAGCATAGAAGGGCCCGGCATAGGTGAGCAGTTCTTC
-,TRBJ2-5,TRBV19,TRBD2,CASSNGTSGLGYQETQYF,TGTGCCAGTAGTAACGGGACTAGCGGTTTGGGCTACCAAGAGACCCAGTACTTC
few,TRBJ2-5,TRBV6-1,-,CASSPRPSGETQYF,TGTGCCAGCAGTCCCCGCCCCAGTGGAGAGACCCAGTACTTC
many,TRBJ2-7,TRBV7-6,TRBD2,CASSLMGLANYEQYF,TGTGCCAGCAGCCTAATGGGACTAGCAAACTACGAGCAGTACTTC
-,TRBJ2-3,TRBV20-1,-,CSARAGPSTDTQYF,TGCAGTGCTAGAGCGGGACCTAGCACAGATACGCAGTATTTT
few,TRBJ1-6,TRBV4-3,-,CASRSGGGNSPLHF,TGCGCCAGCAGGAGCGGGGGAGGTAATTCACCCCTCCACTTT
-,TRBJ2-5,TRBV5-1,-,CASSLMDGQETQYF,TGCGCCAGCAGCTTGATGGACGGACAAGAGACCCAGTACTTC
-,TRBJ2-1,TRBV12-3/TRBV12-4,TRBD2,CASSFTSGGLFF,TGTGCCAGCAGTTTCACTAGCGGTGGGCTGTTCTTC
many,TRBJ2-1,TRBV20-1,TRBD2,CSASPGLAGGPFPF,TGCAGTGCTTCTCCGGGACTAGCGGGAGGGCCTTTCCCCTTC
-,TRBJ1-6,TRBV20-1,TRBD1,CSARASGGNSPLHF,TGCAGTGCTAGAGCTTCAGGGGGTAATTCACCCCTCCACTTT
few,TRBJ1-3,TRBV7-2,TRBD1,CASSLQGALSGNTIYF,TGTGCCAGCAGCCTACAGGGGGCCCTCTCTGGAAACACCATATATTTT
-,TRBJ2-5,TRBV15,TRBD2,CATSRDSGWIQETQYF,TGTGCCACCAGCAGAGATAGCGGGTGGATACAAGAGACCCAGTACTTC
few,TRBJ2-6,TRBV19,-,CASFGMSGANVLTF,TGTGCCAGTTTCGGGATGTCTGGGGCCAACGTCCTGACTTTC
-,TRBJ1-2,TRBV6-1,TRBD1,CASRDTGGVRHGYTF,TGTGCCAGCAGAGACACAGGGGGCGTAAGACATGGCTACACCTTC
few,TRBJ1-4,TRBV7-2,TRBD1,CASSLQGVDEKLFF,TGTGCCAGCAGCTTACAGGGGGTAGATGAAAAACTGTTTTTT
-,TRBJ2-7,TRBV5-1,-,CASSLGRGRYEQYF,TGCGCCAGCAGCTTGGGGAGGGGGCGGTACGAGCAGTACTTC
-,TRBJ2-5,TRBV7-2,TRBD1,CASSFLGATGGETQYF,TGTGCCAGCAGCTTCTTAGGGGCGACAGGGGGGGAGACCCAGTACTTC
few,TRBJ1-2,TRBV12-5,TRBD1,CASGLAIGTGGPYGYTF,TGTGCTAGTGGTTTGGCAATAGGGACAGGGGGCCCCTATGGCTACACCTTC
few,TRBJ2-3,TRBV7-2,-,CASSLVRDTDTQYF,TGTGCCAGCAGCTTAGTCCGGGACACAGATACGCAGTATTTT
-,TRBJ2-1,TRBV10-2,-,CASRMTHNEQFF,TGCGCCAGCAGGATGACACACAATGAGCAGTTCTTC
-,TRBJ2-7,TRBV20-1,TRBD2,CSASRLAGDNEQYF,TGCAGTGCTAGTAGGCTAGCGGGAGATAACGAGCAGTACTTC
few,TRBJ1-4,TRBV7-6,-,CASSLEWGEKLFF,TGTGCCAGCAGCTTAGAGTGGGGAGAAAAACTGTTTTTT
few,TRBJ2-1,TRBV6-5,-,CASSFRASNEQFF,TGTGCCAGCAGTTTCAGGGCTAGTAATGAGCAGTTCTTC
-,TRBJ2-3,TRBV4-3,TRBD2,CASSKIAGDLTDTQYF,TGCGCCAGCAGCAAGATAGCGGGAGACCTCACAGATACGCAGTATTTT
-,TRBJ2-1,TRBV10-1,-,CASSPGTVGVNKQFF,TGCGCCAGCAGTCCCGGGACGGTGGGGGTAAATAAGCAGTTCTTC
-,TRBJ2-1,TRBV7-7,-,CASSLMSGARGEQFF,TGTGCCAGCAGCCTTATGAGCGGGGCCAGGGGGGAGCAGTTCTTC
few,TRBJ1-5,TRBV20-1,-,CSARDQGLNQPQHF,TGCAGTGCTAGAGATCAGGGCCTCAATCAGCCCCAGCATTTT